The 13 T cell receptor beta chains reported below all come from one sample, sequenced in a study of CD8+ T cells in alopecia areata (dated by TCRdb to between 2017 and 2018). The library was built by means of the immunoSEQ multiplex PCR assay. To provide template for TCR sequencing, every sample had RNA extracted and reverse transcribed into cDNA. TCRdb provides this immuneACCESS table in a form limited to in-frame rearrangements. Some clones are lacking; in checked studies, under half of them reflect an unresolved V gene, and why the rest are absent is not known. The sample table shows 270,000 or so clones, and 58% are seen once. The ten largest account for approximately 2% of the sample. The time point label of this sample denotes: around 24 weeks on oral tofacitinib. Reading the label with the study, this specimen's treatment or condition is: oral pan-JAK inhibitor, 5-10 mg twice daily. Sequencing used CD4+ T cells sorted from blood, obtained at week 24, from a patient treated with tofacitinib. The receptors were sampled from a human donor with alopecia areata.

The V and J genes are TRBV2 and TRBJ1-2; tentative D call: TRBD1 (5 bases). Germline values: CDR1 SNHLY, CDR2 FYNNEI. The CDR3 totals 14 residues. V was shortened by 1 base and J by 8 bases, with 14 bases between the two germline ends. In DNA, the CDR3 is TGTGCCAGCAGTGAAGGGTTTCAGGGTATGGGCTACACCTTC. This sequence encodes CASSEGFQGMGYTF.

The CDR3 region is CASSQPTRSTGRRTGELFF. The CDR3 nucleotides read TGCGCCAGCAGCCAACCTACCCGGTCGACAGGGCGGCGCACCGGGGAGCTGTTTTTT. The chain employs TRBV4-1 and TRBJ2-2, with TRBD1 matching over 7 bases. The germline CDR1 and CDR2 sequences are MGHRA and YSYEKL. Germline trimming cut 2 bases from V and 4 bases from J; bases unmatched to any gene: 16. The CDR3 extends over 19 amino acids.

The chain recombines TRBV2 with TRBJ1-2; 7 bases fit TRBD1. V dropped 1 base and J dropped 2; count of bases not matched to a gene: 4. Germline-derived CDR1 and CDR2 are SNHLY and FYNNEI. CDR3 length: 15 amino acids. CDR3 loop: CASSEEGDRNYGYTF. The CDR3 DNA reads as TGTGCCAGCAGTGAAGAGGGGGACAGAAACTATGGCTACACCTTC.

This clone showed up just a few times. This chain connects TRBV5-1 to TRBJ2-1; 7 positions agree with TRBD1. Trimming took 2 bases from V and 3 from J; bases not matched to a gene: 5. This CDR3 spans 15 amino acids. Germline CDR1 and CDR2: SGHRS and YFSETQ. DNA for the CDR3: TGCGCCAGCAGCTTAGGGGGCTCTTTCTACAATGAGCAGTTCTTC. It codes for CASSLGGSFYNEQFF.

This sequence joins TRBV7-3 and TRBJ2-3, with D unclear. V dropped 2 bases and J dropped 4 bases, with 10 bases sitting between them. Germline loops: CDR1 SGHTA, CDR2 FQGTGA. The CDR3 sequence is 14 residues long. Written as DNA, the CDR3 is TGTGCCAGCAGCTTAGGCTACGGTCCAGATACGCAGTATTTT. Translation gives CASSLGYGPDTQYF.

The chain combines TRBV2 with TRBJ1-1, with unresolved D. The CDR3 sequence is 12 residues long. V was clipped by 4 bases and J by 3 bases, with 6 bases between them. From germline, CDR1 is SNHLY and CDR2 FYNNEI. The CDR3 is CASSVRYTEAFF. Here the CDR3 DNA reads TGTGCCAGCAGTGTCAGGTACACTGAAGCTTTCTTT.

The chain is built from TRBV7-2 and TRBJ1-2; TRBD1 is a possible D gene (6 bases). The CDR3 loop spans 13 amino acids. Germline V gene sequence: CDR1 SGHTA, CDR2 FQGNSA. V lost 1 base and J lost 10, with 13 bases in between. The DNA for the CDR3 is TGTGCCAGCAGCTTAGGACAGGACCCTACCTACACCTTC. Translated: CASSLGQDPTYTF.

The genes are TRBV18 and TRBJ2-1; 11 bases map to TRBD2. Germline V gives CDR1 KGHSH, CDR2 LQKENI. V was pared by 4 bases and J by 4 bases, with 3 bases of the junction left unmatched. There are 15 residues in the CDR3. The CDR3 sequence is CASSQTSGVYNEQFF. The CDR3 DNA reads as TGTGCCAGCTCACAGACTAGCGGGGTGTACAATGAGCAGTTCTTC.

The CDR3 loop reads CASSLRQANQPQHF. CDR3 nucleotides: TGCGCCAGCAGCCTAAGACAGGCCAATCAGCCCCAGCATTTT. The chain uses TRBV4-3 and TRBJ1-5; D perhaps matches TRBD1 (6 bases). The V and J ends lost 4 bases and 3 bases respectively, with 10 bases between them. The germline gives CDR1 LGHNA, CDR2 YSLEER. This CDR3 has 14 residues.

The chain has TRBV5-4 and TRBJ2-1; D not certain. Trimming pared 4 bases from V and 5 bases from J, leaving 16 bases between. Germline CDR1 and CDR2: SGHNT and YYREEE (reference sequence). The CDR3 covers 15 residues. The CDR3 region has the DNA TGTGCCAGCAGCCAACGCCCCGGCAGAGACAATGAGCAGTTCTTC. It specifies CASSQRPGRDNEQFF.

This chain uses TRBV7-9 with TRBJ2-3; possibly TRBD2 for D (5 bases). CDR1 and CDR2 (germline): SEHNR, FQNEAQ (reference sequence). The CDR3 consists of 13 residues. V lost 4 bases and J lost 1, with 6 bases in between. The CDR3 loop reads CASSSGGTDTQYF. In DNA, the CDR3 is TGTGCCAGCAGCTCCGGGGGCACAGATACGCAGTATTTT.

This rearrangement joins TRBV2 to TRBJ2-5; D call uncertain. Germline CDR1 is SNHLY and CDR2 is FYNNEI. The ends were cut back, 5 bases at V and 2 bases at J, with 9 bases in the middle. This CDR3 has 13 residues. CDR3 sequence (DNA): TGTGCCAGCAGTCCTGAATCGCAAGAGACCCAGTACTTC. Translated, it gives CASSPESQETQYF.

Worth noting for this clone: This sample includes further DNA sequences coding for the same CDR3. The V call is TRBV20-1, the J call TRBJ2-1, with a weak D call TRBD2 (5 bases). V was clipped by 4 bases and J by 6 bases, with 7 bases between them. Looked up from germline, CDR1 is DFQATT and CDR2 is SNEGSKA (reference sequence). The CDR3 has 11 residues. The CDR3 DNA sequence: TGCAGTGCTATTCGGGGCAATGAGCAGTTCTTC. It specifies CSAIRGNEQFF.